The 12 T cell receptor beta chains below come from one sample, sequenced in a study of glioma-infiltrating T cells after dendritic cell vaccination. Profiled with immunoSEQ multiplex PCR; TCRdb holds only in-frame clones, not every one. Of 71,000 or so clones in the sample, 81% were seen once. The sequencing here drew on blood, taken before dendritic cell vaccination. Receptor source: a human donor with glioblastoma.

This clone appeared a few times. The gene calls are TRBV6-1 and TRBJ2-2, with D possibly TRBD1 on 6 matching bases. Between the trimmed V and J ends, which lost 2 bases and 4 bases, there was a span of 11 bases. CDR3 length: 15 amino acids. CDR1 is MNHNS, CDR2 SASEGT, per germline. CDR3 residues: CASSESQGSTGELFF. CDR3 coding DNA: TGTGCCAGCAGTGAAAGCCAGGGGAGCACCGGGGAGCTGTTTTTT.

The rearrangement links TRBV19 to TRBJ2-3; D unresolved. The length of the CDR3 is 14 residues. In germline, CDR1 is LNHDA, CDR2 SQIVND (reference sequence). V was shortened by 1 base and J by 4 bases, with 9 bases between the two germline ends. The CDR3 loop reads CASSIVVLADTQYF. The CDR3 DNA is TGTGCCAGTAGTATAGTGGTTTTAGCAGATACGCAGTATTTT.

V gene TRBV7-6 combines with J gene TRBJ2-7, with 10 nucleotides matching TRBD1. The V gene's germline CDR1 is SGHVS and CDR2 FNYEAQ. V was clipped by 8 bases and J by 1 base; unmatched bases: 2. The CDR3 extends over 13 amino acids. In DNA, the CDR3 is TGTGCCAGCCGGGGACAGGGGTCCTACGAGCAGTACTTC. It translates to CASRGQGSYEQYF. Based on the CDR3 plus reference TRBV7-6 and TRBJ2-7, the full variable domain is GAGVSQSPRYKVTKRGQDVALRCDPISGHVSLYWYRQALGQGPEFLTYFNYEAQQDKSGLPNDRFSAERPEGSISTLTIQRTEQRDSAMYRCASRGQGSYEQYFGPGTRLTVT.

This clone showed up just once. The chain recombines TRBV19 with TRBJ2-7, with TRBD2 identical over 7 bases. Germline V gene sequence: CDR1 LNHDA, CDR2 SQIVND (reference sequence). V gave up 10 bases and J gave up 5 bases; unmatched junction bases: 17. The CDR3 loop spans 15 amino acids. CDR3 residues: CATNTPGEGNDEQYF. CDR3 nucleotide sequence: TGTGCCACCAACACCCCGGGGGAGGGTAACGACGAGCAGTACTTC. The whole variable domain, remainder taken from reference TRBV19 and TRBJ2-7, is DGGITQSPKYLFRKEGQNVTLSCEQNLNHDAMYWYRQDPGQGLRLIYYSQIVNDFQKGDIAEGYSVSREKKESFPLTVTSAQKNPTAFYLCATNTPGEGNDEQYFGPGTRLTVT.

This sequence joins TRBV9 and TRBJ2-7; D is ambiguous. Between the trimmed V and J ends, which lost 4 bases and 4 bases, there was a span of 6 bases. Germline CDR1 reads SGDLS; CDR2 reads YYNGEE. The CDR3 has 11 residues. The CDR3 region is CASSPRYEQYF. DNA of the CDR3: TGTGCCAGCAGCCCGCGGTACGAGCAGTACTTC. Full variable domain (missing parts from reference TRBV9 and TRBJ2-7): DSGVTQTPKHLITATGQRVTLRCSPRSGDLSVYWYQQSLDQGLQFLIQYYNGEERAKGNILERFSAQQFPDLHSELNLSSLELGDSALYFCASSPRYEQYFGPGTRLTVT.

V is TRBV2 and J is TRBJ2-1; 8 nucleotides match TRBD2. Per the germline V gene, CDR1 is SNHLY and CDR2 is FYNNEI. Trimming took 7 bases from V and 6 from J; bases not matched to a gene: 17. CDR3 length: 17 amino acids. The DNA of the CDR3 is TGTGCCAGCATCACCCCGGGGGTAGCGGGGACCCCCAATGAGCAGTTCTTC. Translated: CASITPGVAGTPNEQFF.

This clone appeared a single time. The CDR3 bases are TGCAGTGCTAGCCGGGACACTGAAGCTTTCTTT. Encoded protein: CSASRDTEAFF. The V gene is TRBV20-1, the J gene TRBJ1-1; no clear D. Deletions cut 3 bases from V and 3 bases from J, with 5 bases between. Germline values: CDR1 DFQATT, CDR2 SNEGSKA (reference sequence). CDR3 length equals 11 residues.

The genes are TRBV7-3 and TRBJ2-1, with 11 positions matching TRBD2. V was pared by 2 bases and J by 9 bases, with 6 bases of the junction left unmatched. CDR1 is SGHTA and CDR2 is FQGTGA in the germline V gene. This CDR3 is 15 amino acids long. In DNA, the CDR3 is TGTGCCAGCAGCTTAGTAGCGGGGGGGACCAGTGAGCAGTTCTTC. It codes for CASSLVAGGTSEQFF.

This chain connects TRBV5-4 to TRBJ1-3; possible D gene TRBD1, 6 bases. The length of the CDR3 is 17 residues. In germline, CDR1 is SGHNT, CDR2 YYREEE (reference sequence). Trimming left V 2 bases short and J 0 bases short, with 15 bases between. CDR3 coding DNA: TGTGCCAGCAGCTTCCGACAGGCACTAACCTCTGGAAACACCATATATTTT. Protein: CASSFRQALTSGNTIYF.

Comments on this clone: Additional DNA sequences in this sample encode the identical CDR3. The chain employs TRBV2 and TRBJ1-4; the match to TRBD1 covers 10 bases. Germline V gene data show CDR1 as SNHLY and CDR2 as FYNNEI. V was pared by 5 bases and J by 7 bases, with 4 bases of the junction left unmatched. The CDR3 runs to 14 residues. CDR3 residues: CASSRQGAGEKLFF. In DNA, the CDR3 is TGTGCCAGCAGTCGACAGGGGGCGGGTGAAAAACTGTTTTTT.

The CDR3 DNA reads as TGTGCCAGCAGCTCTACGGACAGGGTTGGAGCTGAAGCTTTCTTT. It specifies CASSSTDRVGAEAFF. The chain couples TRBV11-2 to TRBJ1-1; 8 bases line up with TRBD1. Germline V lookup: CDR1 SGHAT, CDR2 FQNNGV. Trimming cost V 4 bases and J 6 bases; bases outside gene matches: 10. CDR3 length: 15 amino acids.

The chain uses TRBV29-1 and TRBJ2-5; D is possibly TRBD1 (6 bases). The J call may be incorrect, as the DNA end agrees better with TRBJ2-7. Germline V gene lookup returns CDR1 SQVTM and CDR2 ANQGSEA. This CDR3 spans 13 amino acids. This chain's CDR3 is CSVGKTGSYEQYF. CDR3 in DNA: TGCAGCGTTGGTAAGACAGGTTCCTACGAGCAGTACTTC.